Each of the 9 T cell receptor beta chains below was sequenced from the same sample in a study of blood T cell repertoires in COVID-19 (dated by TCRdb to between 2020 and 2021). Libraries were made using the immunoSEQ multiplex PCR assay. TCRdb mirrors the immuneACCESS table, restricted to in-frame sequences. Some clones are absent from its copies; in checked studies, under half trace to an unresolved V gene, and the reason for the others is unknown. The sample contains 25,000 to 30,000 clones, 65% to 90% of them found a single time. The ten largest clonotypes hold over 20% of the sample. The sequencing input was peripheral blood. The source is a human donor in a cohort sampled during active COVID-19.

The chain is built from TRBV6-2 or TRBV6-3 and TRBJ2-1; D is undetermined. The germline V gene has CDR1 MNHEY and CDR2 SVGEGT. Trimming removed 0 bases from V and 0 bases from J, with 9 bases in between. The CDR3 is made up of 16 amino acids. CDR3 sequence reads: CASSYSSVSSYNEQFF. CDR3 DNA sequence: TGTGCCAGCAGTTACTCGAGTGTTAGCTCCTACAATGAGCAGTTCTTC.

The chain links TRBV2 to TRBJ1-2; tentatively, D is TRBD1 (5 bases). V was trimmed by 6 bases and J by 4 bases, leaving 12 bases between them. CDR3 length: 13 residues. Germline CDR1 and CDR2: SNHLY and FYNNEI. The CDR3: CASRGDSSYGYTF. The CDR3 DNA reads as TGTGCCAGCAGGGGGGACTCCTCCTATGGCTACACCTTC.

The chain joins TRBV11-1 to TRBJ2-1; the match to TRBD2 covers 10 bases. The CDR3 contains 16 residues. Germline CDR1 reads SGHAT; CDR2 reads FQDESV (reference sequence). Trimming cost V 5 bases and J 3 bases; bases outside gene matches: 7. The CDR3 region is CASSQSGGVSYNEQFF. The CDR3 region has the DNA TGTGCCAGCAGCCAAAGCGGGGGGGTTAGCTACAATGAGCAGTTCTTC. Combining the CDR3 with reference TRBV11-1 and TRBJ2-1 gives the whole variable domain EAEVAQSPRYKITEKSQAVAFWCDPISGHATLYWYRQILGQGPELLVQFQDESVVDDSQLPKDRFSAERLKGVDSTLKIQPAELGDSAMYLCASSQSGGVSYNEQFFGPGTRLTVL.

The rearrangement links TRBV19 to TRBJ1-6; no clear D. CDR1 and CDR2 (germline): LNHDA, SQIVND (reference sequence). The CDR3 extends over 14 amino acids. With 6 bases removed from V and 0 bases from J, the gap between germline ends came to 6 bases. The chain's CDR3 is CASRSSSYNSPLHF. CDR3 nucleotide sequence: TGTGCCAGTAGATCCAGCTCCTATAATTCACCCCTCCACTTT.

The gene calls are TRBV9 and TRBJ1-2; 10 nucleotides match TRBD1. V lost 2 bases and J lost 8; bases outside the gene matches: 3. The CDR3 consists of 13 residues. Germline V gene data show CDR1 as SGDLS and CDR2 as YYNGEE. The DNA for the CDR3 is TGTGCCAGCAGCGTCCGGACAGGGGGGGGCTACACCTTC. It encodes CASSVRTGGGYTF.

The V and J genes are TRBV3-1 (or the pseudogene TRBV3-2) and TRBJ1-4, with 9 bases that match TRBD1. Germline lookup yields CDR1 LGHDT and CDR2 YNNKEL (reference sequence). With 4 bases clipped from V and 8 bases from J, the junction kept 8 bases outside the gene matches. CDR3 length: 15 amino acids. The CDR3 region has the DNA TGTGCCAGCAGCCCTCCCGGGACAGGGCGGGAAAAACTGTTTTTT. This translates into CASSPPGTGREKLFF.

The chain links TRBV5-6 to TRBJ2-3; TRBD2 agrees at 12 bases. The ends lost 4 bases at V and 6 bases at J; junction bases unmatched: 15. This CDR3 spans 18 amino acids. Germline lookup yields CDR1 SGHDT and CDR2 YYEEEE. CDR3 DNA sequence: TGTGCCAGCAGCGGGTTGAAGACTAGCGGGGGTGCAGGCGATACGCAGTATTTT. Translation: CASSGLKTSGGAGDTQYF.

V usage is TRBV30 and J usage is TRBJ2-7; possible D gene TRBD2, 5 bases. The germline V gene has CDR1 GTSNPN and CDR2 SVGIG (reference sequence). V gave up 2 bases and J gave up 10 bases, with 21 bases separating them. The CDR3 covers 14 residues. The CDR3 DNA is TGTGCCTGGAGTAGCAACCTACGAGCTACGGGACAGTACTTC. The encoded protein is CAWSSNLRATGQYF.

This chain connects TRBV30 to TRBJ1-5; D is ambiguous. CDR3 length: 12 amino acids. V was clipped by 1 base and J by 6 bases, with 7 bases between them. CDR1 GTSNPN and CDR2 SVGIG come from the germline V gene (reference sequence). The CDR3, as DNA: TGTGCCTGGAGTGGGCCTGGTCAGCCCCAGCATTTT. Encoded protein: CAWSGPGQPQHF. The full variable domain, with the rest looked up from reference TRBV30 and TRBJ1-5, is SQTIHQWPATLVQPVGSPLSLECTVEGTSNPNLYWYRQAAGRGLQLLFYSVGIGQISSEVPQNLSASRPQDRQFILSSKKLLLSDSGFYLCAWSGPGQPQHFGDGTRLSIL.